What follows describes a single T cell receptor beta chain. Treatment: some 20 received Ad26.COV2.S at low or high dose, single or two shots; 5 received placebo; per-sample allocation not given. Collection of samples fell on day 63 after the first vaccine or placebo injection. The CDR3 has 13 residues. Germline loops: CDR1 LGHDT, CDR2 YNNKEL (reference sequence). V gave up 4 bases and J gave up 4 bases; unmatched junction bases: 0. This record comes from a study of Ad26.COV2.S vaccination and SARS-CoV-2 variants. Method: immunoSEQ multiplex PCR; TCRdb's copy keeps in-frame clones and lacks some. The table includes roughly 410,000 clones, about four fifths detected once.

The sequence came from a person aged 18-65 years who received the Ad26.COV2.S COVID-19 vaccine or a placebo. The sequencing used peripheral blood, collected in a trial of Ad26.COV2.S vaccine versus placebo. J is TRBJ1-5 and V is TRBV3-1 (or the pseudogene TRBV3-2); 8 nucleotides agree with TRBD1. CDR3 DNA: TGTGCCAGCAGCCGACAGGGGAATCAGCCCCAGCATTTT. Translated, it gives CASSRQGNQPQHF.